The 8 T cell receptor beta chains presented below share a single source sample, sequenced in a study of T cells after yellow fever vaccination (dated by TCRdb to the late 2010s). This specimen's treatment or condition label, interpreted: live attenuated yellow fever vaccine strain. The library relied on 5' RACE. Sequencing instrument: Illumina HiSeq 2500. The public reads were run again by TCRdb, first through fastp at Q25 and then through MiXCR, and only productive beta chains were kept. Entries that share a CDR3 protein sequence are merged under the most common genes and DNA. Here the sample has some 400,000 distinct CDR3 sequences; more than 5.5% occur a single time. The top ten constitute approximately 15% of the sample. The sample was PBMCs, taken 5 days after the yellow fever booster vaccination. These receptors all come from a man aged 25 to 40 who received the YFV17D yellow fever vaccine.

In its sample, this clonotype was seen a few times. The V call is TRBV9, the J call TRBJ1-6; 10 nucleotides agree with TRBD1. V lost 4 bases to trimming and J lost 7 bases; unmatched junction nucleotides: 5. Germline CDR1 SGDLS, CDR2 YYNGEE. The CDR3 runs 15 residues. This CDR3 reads CASSKTGGENSPLHF. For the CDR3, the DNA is TGTGCCAGCAGCAAGACAGGGGGCGAAAATTCACCCCTCCACTTT. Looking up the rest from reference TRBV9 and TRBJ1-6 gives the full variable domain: DSGVTQTPKHLITATGQRVTLRCSPRSGDLSVYWYQQSLDQGLQFLIQYYNGEERAKGNILERFSAQQFPDLHSELNLSSLELGDSALYFCASSKTGGENSPLHFGNGTRLTVT.

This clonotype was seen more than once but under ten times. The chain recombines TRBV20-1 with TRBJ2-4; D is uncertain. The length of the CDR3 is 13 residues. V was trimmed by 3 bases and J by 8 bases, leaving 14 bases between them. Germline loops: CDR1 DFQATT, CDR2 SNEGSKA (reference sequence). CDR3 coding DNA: TGCAGTGCTAGTCATGAGGTGGAGTACATTCAGTACTTC. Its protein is CSASHEVEYIQYF.

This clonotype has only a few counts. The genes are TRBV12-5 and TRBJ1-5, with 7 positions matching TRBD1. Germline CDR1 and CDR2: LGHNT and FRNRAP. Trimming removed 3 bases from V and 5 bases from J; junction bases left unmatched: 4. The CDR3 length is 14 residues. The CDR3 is CASGFVGGDQPQHF. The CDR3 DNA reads TGTGCTAGTGGTTTTGTAGGGGGCGATCAGCCCCAGCATTTT.

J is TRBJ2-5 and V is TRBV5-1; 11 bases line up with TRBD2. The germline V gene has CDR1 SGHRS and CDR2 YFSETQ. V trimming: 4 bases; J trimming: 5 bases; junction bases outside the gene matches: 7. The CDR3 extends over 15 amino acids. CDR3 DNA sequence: TGCGCCAGCAGCGGGACTAGCGGTCCAGGGGAGACCCAGTACTTC. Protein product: CASSGTSGPGETQYF.

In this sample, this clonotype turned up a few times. The CDR3 bases are TGTGCCACCAGCGGACCTAACAGGGGAAAGGACACCGGGGAGCTGTTTTTT. The encoded protein is CATSGPNRGKDTGELFF. This chain joins TRBV15 and TRBJ2-2; TRBD1 matches 7 bases. The CDR3 loop spans 17 amino acids. V dropped 5 bases and J dropped 3; count of bases not matched to a gene: 12. Per the germline V gene, CDR1 is LNHNV and CDR2 is YYDKDF (reference sequence).

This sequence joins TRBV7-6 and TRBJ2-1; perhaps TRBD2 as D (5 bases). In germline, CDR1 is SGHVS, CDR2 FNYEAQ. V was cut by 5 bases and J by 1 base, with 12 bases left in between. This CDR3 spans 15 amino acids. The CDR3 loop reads CASSGSSSSYNEQFF. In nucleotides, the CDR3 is TGTGCCAGCAGCGGCTCTAGCTCATCCTACAATGAGCAGTTCTTC.

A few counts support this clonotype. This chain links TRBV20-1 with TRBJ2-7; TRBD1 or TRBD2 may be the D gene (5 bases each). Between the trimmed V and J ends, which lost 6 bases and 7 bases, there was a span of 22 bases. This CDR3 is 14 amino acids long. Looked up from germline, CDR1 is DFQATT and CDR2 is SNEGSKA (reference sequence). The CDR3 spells CSAPVRDASLEQYF. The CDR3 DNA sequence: TGCAGTGCCCCAGTCCGGGACGCTTCTCTAGAGCAGTACTTC.

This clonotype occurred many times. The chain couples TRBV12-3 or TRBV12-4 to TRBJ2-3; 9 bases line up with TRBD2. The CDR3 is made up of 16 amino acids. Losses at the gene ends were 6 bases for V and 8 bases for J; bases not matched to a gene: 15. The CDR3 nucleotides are TGTGCCAGCAGCGCCGGTATAGGGCTAGCGGGACGTACGCAGTATTTT. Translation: CASSAGIGLAGRTQYF.